These T cell receptor beta chains were read from a single sample in a study of blood T cell repertoires in COVID-19. Generated by immunoSEQ multiplex PCR, the TCRdb table keeps only in-frame clones and is missing some. The sample lists roughly 270,000 clones; roughly 87% were seen once. Sequencing was done on a sample of peripheral blood. The receptor set was obtained from a young man with active or convalescent COVID-19. Each CDR3 is given without its conserved first and last residue. The order of the fields is CDR3 length, clone size, V gene, J gene, CDR3 protein. Not every row has a clone size; where given, it reads once, few, many or a size class.

11,NA,TRBV6-5,TRBJ2-7,ASSYTGAYEQY
11,NA,TRBV12-3/TRBV12-4,TRBJ2-2,ASSSLAAGELF
12,NA,TRBV12-5,TRBJ2-1,ASGLVTSVNEQF
12,NA,TRBV27,TRBJ2-7,ASSLSDRGGEQY
14,NA,TRBV5-1,TRBJ1-3,ASSSRDGGEGNTIY
11,NA,TRBV2,TRBJ2-7,ASIYRGTYEQY
11,NA,TRBV4-1,TRBJ2-1,ASSVSDYNEQF
13,once,TRBV14,TRBJ1-2,ASSHTDRANYGYT
14,NA,TRBV7-3,TRBJ2-1,ASSLYPSGGGNEQF
10,NA,TRBV27,TRBJ1-1,ASSNRATEAF
13,NA,TRBV19,TRBJ1-2,ASSAQTGPGYGYT
13,once,TRBV9,TRBJ2-1,ASSVGGRGHNEQF
11,NA,TRBV7-2,TRBJ1-1,AARVRGDTEAF
11,NA,TRBV6-5,TRBJ1-1,ASSWDWNTEAF
14,NA,TRBV5-1,TRBJ1-3,ASSLVGQGAGNTIY
11,NA,TRBV6-5,TRBJ2-7,ASSYGQHYEQY
14,NA,TRBV10-3,TRBJ2-3,AISGDLKDTADTQY
12,NA,TRBV18,TRBJ1-5,ASSPQGGGQPQH
14,once,TRBV19,TRBJ1-5,ASSISRNPSNQPQH
13,few,TRBV9,TRBJ2-3,ASSPTTGYTDTQY
11,NA,TRBV5-1,TRBJ1-1,ASSLALGAEAF
14,NA,TRBV7-9,TRBJ1-2,ASSWIPGGSNYGYT
12,NA,TRBV10-3,TRBJ1-4,AISPTGKGEKLF
14,NA,TRBV28,TRBJ1-1,ASSPSFGQGMTEAF
12,NA,TRBV5-1,TRBJ2-1,ASSLRQGAIEQF
12,once,TRBV5-6,TRBJ1-1,ASSPGQGNTEAF
12,NA,TRBV19,TRBJ1-4,ASRGGVSNEKLF
13,NA,TRBV27,TRBJ1-6,ASSLGTPYNSPLH
13,NA,TRBV5-1,TRBJ2-7,ASSESTGLSYEQY
11,NA,TRBV20-1,TRBJ1-1,SASAGGPTEAF
12,NA,TRBV2,TRBJ1-2,ASSAEGRGVGYT
13,NA,TRBV5-5,TRBJ2-1,ASSDESRGYNEQF
13,NA,TRBV11-2,TRBJ2-1,ASSSYADRYNEQF
9,NA,TRBV29-1,TRBJ1-2,SVDGGVGYT
15,once,TRBV27,TRBJ2-2,ASSFDYIGPTTGELF
11,NA,TRBV19,TRBJ2-5,ASRRAGQETQY
12,NA,TRBV3-1/TRBV3-2,TRBJ1-6,ASSPGTGHSPLH
11,few,TRBV5-1,TRBJ1-1,ASSWGTEAEAF
13,NA,TRBV6-2/TRBV6-3,TRBJ1-4,ASSPAGGLREKLF
15,once,TRBV5-4,TRBJ2-7,ASSWGPSGPSSYEQY
12,NA,TRBV6-5,TRBJ1-4,ASSSDNTNEKLF
10,NA,TRBV11-2,TRBJ1-2,ASSSLRGGYT
15,NA,TRBV25-1,TRBJ1-5,ASSEYGVTSVNQPQH
14,NA,TRBV13,TRBJ1-2,ASSSQNGQGALGYT
13,NA,TRBV11-2,TRBJ1-6,ASRRPGTKNSPLH
12,NA,TRBV3-1/TRBV3-2,TRBJ1-2,ASSQKTGGAGYT
12,NA,TRBV3-1/TRBV3-2,TRBJ1-1,ASSRGVVNTEAF
10,NA,TRBV12-3/TRBV12-4,TRBJ2-2,ASSLGLGELF
14,NA,TRBV5-6,TRBJ1-1,ASSSDRGLSNTEAF
12,NA,TRBV18,TRBJ2-7,ASSPPARGYEQY
10,NA,TRBV3-1/TRBV3-2,TRBJ2-2,ASSPRAGELF
12,NA,TRBV6-5,TRBJ2-4,ASNRDRVLDIQY
16,NA,TRBV28,TRBJ2-3,ASSQTSGGYSSTDTQY
12,NA,TRBV5-1,TRBJ2-3,ASNAGGPVDTQY
10,NA,TRBV19,TRBJ1-5,ASIDAGGSQH
13,once,TRBV3-1/TRBV3-2,TRBJ2-1,ASSPLAGVPNEQF
11,once,TRBV7-9,TRBJ2-5,ASSHTRQETQY
17,NA,TRBV5-6,TRBJ2-3,ASSFAPWGSGVITDTQY
14,NA,TRBV3-1/TRBV3-2,TRBJ2-5,ASSPGLAGTQETQY